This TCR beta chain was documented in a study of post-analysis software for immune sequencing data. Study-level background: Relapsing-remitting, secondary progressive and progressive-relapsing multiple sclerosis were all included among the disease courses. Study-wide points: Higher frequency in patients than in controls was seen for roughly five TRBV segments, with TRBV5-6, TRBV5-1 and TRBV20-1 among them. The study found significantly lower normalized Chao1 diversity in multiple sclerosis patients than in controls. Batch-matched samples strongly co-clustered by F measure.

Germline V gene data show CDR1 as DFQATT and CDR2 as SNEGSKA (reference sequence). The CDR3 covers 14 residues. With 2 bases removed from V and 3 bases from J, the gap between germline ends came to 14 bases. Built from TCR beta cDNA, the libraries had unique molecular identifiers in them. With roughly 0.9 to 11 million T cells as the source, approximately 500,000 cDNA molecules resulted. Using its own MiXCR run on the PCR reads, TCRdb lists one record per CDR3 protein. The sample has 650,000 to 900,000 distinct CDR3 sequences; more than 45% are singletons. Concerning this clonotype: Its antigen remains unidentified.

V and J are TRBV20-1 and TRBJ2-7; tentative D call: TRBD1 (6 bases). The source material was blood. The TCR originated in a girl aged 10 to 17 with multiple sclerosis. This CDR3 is CSARSHRAHYEQYF. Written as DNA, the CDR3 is TGCAGTGCTAGATCCCACAGGGCCCACTACGAGCAGTACTTC.